These 3 T cell receptor beta chains share one sample of origin, sequenced in a study of radiotherapy plus CTLA-4 blockade in lung cancer (dated by TCRdb to 2016 to 2018). Receptor libraries were prepared by the immunoSEQ multiplex PCR assay. TCRdb took over this immuneACCESS table, retaining in-frame rearrangements with V and J assigned. Such tables are incomplete; in checked studies, under half of the missing clones stem from an unresolved V gene, and the remainder is unexplained. The sample table shows 58,000 or so clones, and roughly four fifths are seen once. The ten top clones hold roughly 15% of the sample. The specimen comprised peripheral blood, sampled from a patient treated with radiotherapy plus ipilimumab. Source of these receptors: a human donor with non-small cell lung cancer who had a complete response to radiotherapy plus ipilimumab.

This clone was found a few times. The chain couples TRBV6-5 to TRBJ1-1; 8 bases agree with TRBD1. The germline CDR1 and CDR2 sequences are MNHEY and SVGAGI. The CDR3 spans 13 residues. J lost 5 bases, V lost 5 bases, and 4 bases had no gene match. CDR3 protein: CASSRTGWTEAFF. CDR3 DNA: TGTGCCAGCAGTAGGACAGGGTGGACTGAAGCTTTCTTT.

The chain has TRBV30 and TRBJ1-2; D is perhaps TRBD1 (6 bases). The CDR3 sequence is 12 residues long. Looked up from germline, CDR1 is GTSNPN and CDR2 is SVGIG (reference sequence). V shed 2 bases and J shed 5 bases, with 9 bases lying between them. The CDR3 is CAWSPGQYGYTF. The CDR3 bases are TGTGCCTGGAGTCCCGGACAGTATGGCTACACCTTC.

V gene TRBV6-5 combines with J gene TRBJ1-1; a weak D match, TRBD1 (6 bases). The CDR3 extends over 12 amino acids. Trimming stripped 6 bases from V and 5 bases from J, with 10 bases between. The V gene's germline CDR1 is MNHEY and CDR2 SVGAGI. The chain's CDR3 is CASSTGFTEAFF. As DNA, the CDR3 is TGTGCCAGCAGCACAGGGTTTACTGAAGCTTTCTTT.